These 4 T cell receptor beta chains came from one sample sequenced in a study of hypomethylating agent response in myelodysplastic syndrome. The table came from immunoSEQ multiplex PCR; TCRdb's copy has only in-frame clones and leaves some out. This sample has some 4,600 clones; over 75% occur once, and the top ten carry 6.5% to 8.5%. The sequenced sample was bone marrow, obtained before or after starting hypomethylating agent treatment for myelodysplastic syndrome (not recorded which). The receptors stem from a human donor with myelodysplastic syndrome.

The chain is built from TRBV19 and TRBJ1-5, with 8 bases lining up with TRBD1. CDR1 and CDR2 (germline): LNHDA, SQIVND (reference sequence). The V and J ends lost 3 bases and 2 bases, in that order; junction bases with no gene match: 3. CDR3 length: 15 amino acids. The CDR3 nucleotides are TGTGCCAGTAGTATCGGGACAGGAGGCAATCAGCCCCAGCATTTT. This encodes CASSIGTGGNQPQHF.

The chain joins TRBV25-1 to TRBJ2-3; D remains ambiguous. Trimming cost V 2 bases and J 2 bases, with 11 bases left between them. This CDR3 comprises 15 residues. Germline V gene data show CDR1 as MGHDK and CDR2 as SYGVNS. The CDR3 DNA follows: TGTGCCAGCAGTGAAAGGCTACCGTACACAGATACGCAGTATTTT. Protein sequence: CASSERLPYTDTQYF.

The chain combines TRBV28 with TRBJ1-2; TRBD1 matches 7 bases. Per the germline V gene, CDR1 is MDHEN and CDR2 is SYDVKM. The CDR3 is 13 amino acids. The J segment lost 4 bases and the V segment lost 4 bases, leaving 3 bases of the junction unmatched. CDR3 sequence: CASSSGGGYGYTF. The CDR3 DNA reads TGTGCCAGCAGTTCAGGGGGAGGCTATGGCTACACCTTC.

The CDR3: CASSINWGSGNTIYF. The CDR3 region has the DNA TGTGCCAGTAGTATAAACTGGGGCTCTGGAAACACCATATATTTT. The chain uses TRBV19 and TRBJ1-3; D is unresolved. CDR1 is LNHDA, CDR2 SQIVND, per germline (reference sequence). Deletions cut 2 bases from V and 0 bases from J, with 8 bases between. The CDR3 has 15 amino acids.